This note documents a single T cell receptor (beta chain) sequence. Its specificity is not known. This CDR3 is 14 amino acids long. V was trimmed by 6 bases and J by 0 bases, leaving 10 bases between them. Germline V gene sequence: CDR1 SGHNT, CDR2 YYREEE (reference sequence). This sample was taken from a study of Ad26.COV2.S vaccination and SARS-CoV-2 variants. Study-wide points: Measurements of TCR breadth and depth may have given underestimates of the total T cell responses. Vaccine recipients posted higher spike-specific TCR breadth than their placebo counterparts. Breadth, reportedly substantial, characterized the spike-specific CD8+ and CD4+ T cell responses after vaccination. Similar non-spike TCR breadth was seen in vaccine and placebo recipients.

The method was immunoSEQ multiplex PCR; TCRdb's version includes in-frame clones alone and lacks a portion of them. The repertoire holds 85,000 to 95,000 clones, with roughly 84% as singletons. This chain uses TRBV5-4 with TRBJ1-3; tentative D call: TRBD1 (6 bases). The receptor was derived from a human donor who had recovered from COVID-19. The sequencing used peripheral blood, collected after recovery from COVID-19. The CDR3 loop reads CASTTGISGNTIYF. Here the CDR3 DNA reads TGTGCCAGCACGACAGGTATCTCTGGAAACACCATATATTTT.